The 31 T cell receptor beta chains in this list originate from one sample, sequenced in a study of blood T cell repertoires in COVID-19. Sequencing was performed with immunoSEQ multiplex PCR; in TCRdb, only in-frame clones are kept and a portion is missing. This sample has some 45,000 clones; approximately 87% occur once, and the top ten carry about a tenth. The sequencing sample was made of peripheral blood. These receptors came from a human donor in a cohort sampled during active COVID-19.

This rearrangement joins TRBV7-6 to TRBJ2-7, with TRBD2 identical over 8 bases. V lost 5 bases, J lost 0 bases, and 6 bases stayed unmatched. Germline CDR1 SGHVS, CDR2 FNYEAQ. The CDR3 sequence is 15 residues long. This chain's CDR3 is CASSPGTRLSYEQYF. For the CDR3, the DNA is TGTGCCAGCAGCCCCGGGACTAGACTCTCCTACGAGCAGTACTTC.

CDR3 in amino acids: CASSHSGGATNVLTF. The CDR3 DNA reads as TGTGCCAGCAGCCACTCAGGGGGCGCAACCAACGTCCTGACTTTC. The J gene is TRBJ2-6, the V gene TRBV7-9, with 8 bases lining up with TRBD1. There are 15 residues in the CDR3. V shed 5 bases, J shed 8 bases, and the junction held 8 bases outside the gene matches. Germline CDR1 and CDR2: SEHNR and FQNEAQ (reference sequence).

The chain carries TRBV7-9 and TRBJ2-1; possible D gene TRBD2, 6 bases. V lost 7 bases to trimming and J lost 0 bases, with 16 bases between them. Germline values: CDR1 SEHNR, CDR2 FQNEAQ (reference sequence). The CDR3 has 16 amino acids. CDR3 sequence: CASTWWDWRSYNEQFF. DNA for the CDR3: TGTGCCAGCACCTGGTGGGACTGGCGCTCCTACAATGAGCAGTTCTTC.

The rearrangement joins TRBV9 to TRBJ1-4; D perhaps matches TRBD1 (5 bases). Germline V gene lookup returns CDR1 SGDLS and CDR2 YYNGEE. This CDR3 has 14 amino acids. V lost 2 bases to trimming and J lost 2 bases, with 7 bases between them. The CDR3 DNA sequence: TGTGCCAGCAGCGTCGACAGTACTAATGAAAAACTGTTTTTT. This encodes CASSVDSTNEKLFF.

The chain joins TRBV7-9 to TRBJ2-1; 14 bases map to TRBD2. The CDR3 extends over 18 amino acids. With V trimmed by 4 bases and J by 2 bases, 7 bases remained unmatched. CDR1 is SEHNR, CDR2 FQNEAQ, per germline (reference sequence). The CDR3 loop is CASSSPTSGGVTYNEQFF. The CDR3 DNA follows: TGTGCCAGCAGCTCCCCGACTAGCGGGGGGGTAACCTACAATGAGCAGTTCTTC.

The V call is TRBV4-2, the J call TRBJ2-5; TRBD2 matches 7 bases. The germline CDR1 and CDR2 sequences are LGHNA and YNFKEQ. The junction had 4 bases not matched to a gene; V was cut back by 3 bases and J by 3 bases. CDR3 length: 14 residues. The CDR3 region is CASSQRGREETQYF. The CDR3 DNA reads as TGTGCCAGCAGCCAGCGGGGGAGGGAAGAGACCCAGTACTTC.

The V call is TRBV11-3, the J call TRBJ2-1; D is perhaps TRBD2 (5 bases). This CDR3 spans 13 amino acids. The germline V gene encodes CDR1 SGHNT and CDR2 YENEEA. V lost 6 bases to trimming and J lost 10 bases, with 16 bases between them. DNA of the CDR3: TGTGCCAGCAGTATTACTAGGAGTAGGGAGCAGTTCTTC. This gives the protein CASSITRSREQFF.

This chain joins TRBV7-3 and TRBJ2-2; 10 positions match TRBD1. This CDR3 is built from 14 residues. Trimming removed 4 bases from V and 8 bases from J; junction bases left unmatched: 4. Germline assignment: CDR1 SGHTA and CDR2 FQGTGA. CDR3 nucleotides: TGTGCCAGCAGCTGGACAGGGGGTTCGGGGGAGCTGTTTTTT. This gives the protein CASSWTGGSGELFF.

The chain recombines TRBV19 with TRBJ1-4; 10 positions match TRBD1. CDR3 length equals 14 residues. After removal of 4 bases from V and 7 bases from J, the junction contained 3 bases not matched to a gene. Germline values: CDR1 LNHDA, CDR2 SQIVND (reference sequence). The CDR3 nucleotides read TGTGCCAGTAGTACCGGACAGGGGGGTGAAAAACTGTTTTTT. Its translation: CASSTGQGGEKLFF.

V is TRBV19 and J is TRBJ2-1, with 8 bases lining up with TRBD1. The CDR3 runs 15 residues. Germline V lookup: CDR1 LNHDA, CDR2 SQIVND (reference sequence). Trimming removed 4 bases from V and 2 bases from J; junction bases left unmatched: 4. The CDR3 is CASSKQGAPYNEQFF. The CDR3 bases are TGTGCCAGTAGTAAGCAGGGGGCACCCTACAATGAGCAGTTCTTC.

The genes are TRBV3-1 (or the pseudogene TRBV3-2) and TRBJ2-4, with TRBD2 identical over 10 bases. J was trimmed by 2 bases and V by 1 base; bases with no gene match: 2. CDR1 and CDR2 from the germline V gene are LGHDT and YNNKEL (reference sequence). The CDR3 extends over 16 amino acids. The CDR3 here is CASSQGAGGPKNIQYF. DNA of the CDR3: TGTGCCAGCAGCCAAGGAGCGGGGGGGCCCAAAAACATTCAGTACTTC.

V and J are TRBV27 and TRBJ2-2; the match to TRBD2 covers 15 bases. Per the germline V gene, CDR1 is MNHEY and CDR2 is SMNVEV (reference sequence). This CDR3 spans 18 amino acids. After removal of 6 bases from V and 4 bases from J, the junction contained 9 bases not matched to a gene. CDR3 nucleotides: TGTGCCAGCAGACCCGGACTAGCGGGGGGGCGCGGCACCGGGGAGCTGTTTTTT. As protein: CASRPGLAGGRGTGELFF.

The chain uses TRBV27 and TRBJ1-6; D is undetermined. Germline V CDR1 and CDR2: MNHEY, SMNVEV (reference sequence). Trimming cost V 4 bases and J 7 bases, with 5 bases left between them. The CDR3 is 12 amino acids. The CDR3 loop is CASSSQNSPLHF. CDR3 nucleotide sequence: TGTGCCAGCAGTTCCCAGAATTCACCCCTCCACTTT.

The V gene is TRBV7-6, the J gene TRBJ1-2; possible D gene TRBD1, 6 bases. The CDR3 extends over 13 amino acids. Germline V gives CDR1 SGHVS, CDR2 FNYEAQ. V was shortened by 7 bases and J by 6 bases, with 15 bases between the two germline ends. CDR3 protein: CASTLSRGDGYTF. CDR3 DNA sequence: TGTGCCAGCACCCTTAGCAGGGGTGATGGCTACACCTTC.

This chain connects TRBV18 to TRBJ1-6; TRBD1 matches at 8 bases. The V and J ends lost 6 bases and 0 bases, in that order; junction bases with no gene match: 7. Germline V gene lookup returns CDR1 KGHSH and CDR2 LQKENI. This CDR3 has 17 residues. CDR3 nucleotide sequence: TGTGCCAGCTCTTTGACAGGGGAGAGCTCCTATAATTCACCCCTCCACTTT. Its protein product is CASSLTGESSYNSPLHF.

V is TRBV3-1 (or the pseudogene TRBV3-2) and J is TRBJ2-7; 9 nucleotides agree with TRBD2. This CDR3 is built from 15 residues. V trimming: 5 bases; J trimming: 6 bases; junction bases outside the gene matches: 11. The germline CDR1 and CDR2 sequences are LGHDT and YNNKEL (reference sequence). CDR3 nucleotide sequence: TGTGCCAGCAGCAGAGGTTGGACTAGCGAATCCGAGCAGTACTTC. This encodes CASSRGWTSESEQYF.

The V call is TRBV6-5, the J call TRBJ2-2; a weak D match, TRBD1 (5 bases). The germline V gene has CDR1 MNHEY and CDR2 SVGAGI. CDR3 length equals 14 residues. Trimming left V 6 bases short and J 4 bases short, with 12 bases between. In nucleotides, the CDR3 is TGTGCCAGCAGACAGGTTACCTTCACCGGGGAGCTGTTTTTT. It codes for CASRQVTFTGELFF.

The chain employs TRBV21-1 and TRBJ1-2; TRBD1 was called by the table and not checked on the DNA. TRBV21-1 is a pseudogene. This CDR3 spans 17 amino acids. The CDR3 DNA is TGTGCCAGCAGCAAAGAATTAGAGACAGGGAATATCTATGGCTACACCTTC. Its translation is CASSKELETGNIYGYTF.

The chain recombines TRBV18 with TRBJ2-1, with 9 bases fitting TRBD1. Trimming took 0 bases from V and 4 from J; bases not matched to a gene: 4. Germline values: CDR1 KGHSH, CDR2 LQKENI. CDR3 size: 16 residues. The CDR3 loop is CASSPPGQGTYNEQFF. The CDR3 DNA reads as TGTGCCAGCTCACCACCGGGACAGGGAACGTACAATGAGCAGTTCTTC.

The rearrangement uses TRBV19 and TRBJ1-5; no definite D call. V was clipped by 4 bases and J by 5 bases, with 12 bases between them. Germline V gives CDR1 LNHDA, CDR2 SQIVND (reference sequence). CDR3 length: 14 amino acids. This chain's CDR3 is CASSTGNLYQPQHF. The CDR3, as DNA: TGTGCCAGTAGTACGGGGAACCTATATCAGCCCCAGCATTTT.

J is TRBJ2-1 and V is TRBV18; TRBD1 aligns across 9 bases. V shed 0 bases and J 4 bases; nucleotides not matched to a gene: 4. The CDR3 contains 16 residues. The V gene's germline CDR1 is KGHSH and CDR2 LQKENI. CDR3 protein: CASSPPIGTGYNEQFF. Here the CDR3 DNA reads TGTGCCAGCTCACCACCGATAGGGACAGGGTACAATGAGCAGTTCTTC.

This chain uses TRBV3-1 (or the pseudogene TRBV3-2) with TRBJ1-2; 7 bases fit TRBD1. After removal of 4 bases from V and 8 bases from J, the junction contained 10 bases not matched to a gene. Germline V gives CDR1 LGHDT, CDR2 YNNKEL (reference sequence). The CDR3 is 14 residues long. DNA of the CDR3: TGTGCCAGCAGCCGAAGAGAGGGGGCGCAGGGCTACACCTTC. Amino acids: CASSRREGAQGYTF.

The rearrangement uses TRBV24-1 and TRBJ2-3; no firm D call. Germline loops: CDR1 KGHDR, CDR2 SFDVKD. V dropped 5 bases and J dropped 5 bases, with 10 bases sitting between them. The CDR3 totals 13 residues. DNA for the CDR3: TGTGCCACCAGTGCAGCAGGTGGAGATACGCAGTATTTT. This sequence encodes CATSAAGGDTQYF.

This chain joins TRBV4-1 and TRBJ1-4, with D possibly matching TRBD1 (5 bases). Germline V CDR1 and CDR2: MGHRA, YSYEKL. CDR3 length: 12 residues. Trimming removed 0 bases from V and 10 bases from J, with 6 bases in between. CDR3 region: CASSQEGGKLFF. Written as DNA, the CDR3 is TGCGCCAGCAGCCAAGAGGGGGGAAAACTGTTTTTT.

This chain joins TRBV18 and TRBJ1-4; 8 nucleotides line up with TRBD1. The CDR3 has 13 amino acids. J gave up 7 bases and V 3 bases, and 1 base lay outside the gene matches. Germline assignment: CDR1 KGHSH and CDR2 LQKENI. The CDR3 bases are TGTGCCAGCTCACCGACAGGGGCTGAAAAACTGTTTTTT. The encoded protein is CASSPTGAEKLFF. Combining the CDR3 with reference TRBV18 and TRBJ1-4 gives the whole variable domain NAGVMQNPRHLVRRRGQEARLRCSPMKGHSHVYWYRQLPEEGLKFMVYLQKENIIDESGMPKERFSAEFPKEGPSILRIQQVVRGDSAAYFCASSPTGAEKLFFGSGTQLSVL.

The chain has TRBV27 and TRBJ2-5; D is possibly TRBD2 (5 bases). Trimming took 10 bases from V and 2 from J, leaving 20 bases between them. The CDR3 length is 15 residues. Germline V gene sequence: CDR1 MNHEY, CDR2 SMNVEV (reference sequence). CDR3 amino acids: CAIQRVVPQQETQYF. The CDR3 DNA reads TGTGCCATCCAGAGGGTAGTCCCACAACAAGAGACCCAGTACTTC.

The chain employs TRBV2 and TRBJ1-2; D is possibly TRBD1 (6 bases). Trimming shortened V by 6 bases and J by 7 bases, and 27 bases separated the two germline ends. Per the germline V gene, CDR1 is SNHLY and CDR2 is FYNNEI. This CDR3 is 17 amino acids long. The CDR3, as DNA: TGTGCCAGCAGACGAGAGATTGACCAGGGGAGCGCCGGTGGCTACACCTTC. This translates into CASRREIDQGSAGGYTF.

The chain is built from TRBV11-3 and TRBJ2-1; weak D call: TRBD1 (6 bases). Germline CDR1 SGHNT, CDR2 YENEEA. V was clipped by 3 bases and J by 7 bases, with 10 bases between them. There are 13 residues in the CDR3. In nucleotides, the CDR3 is TGTGCCAGCAGCTTGCCAGGGGAGAATGAGCAGTTCTTC. Its translation is CASSLPGENEQFF.

The chain couples TRBV19 to TRBJ1-1; 7 bases are shared with TRBD1. The CDR3 loop spans 14 amino acids. Germline V gene sequence: CDR1 LNHDA, CDR2 SQIVND (reference sequence). V gave up 5 bases and J gave up 7 bases; unmatched junction bases: 10. The CDR3 coding sequence is TGTGCCAGTAGTGCCCTCGGGACAGCTGATGAAGCTTTCTTT. Translating gives CASSALGTADEAFF. Full variable domain (rest looked up from reference TRBV19 and TRBJ1-1): DGGITQSPKYLFRKEGQNVTLSCEQNLNHDAMYWYRQDPGQGLRLIYYSQIVNDFQKGDIAEGYSVSREKKESFPLTVTSAQKNPTAFYLCASSALGTADEAFFGQGTRLTVV.

This CDR3 is CASSTTYRVTEAFF. The CDR3 nucleotides read TGTGCCAGTAGCACCACCTACAGGGTCACTGAAGCTTTCTTT. The gene calls are TRBV19 and TRBJ1-1; a possible D gene is TRBD1 (6 bases). Trimming cost V 6 bases and J 4 bases, with 15 bases left between them. Per the germline V gene, CDR1 is LNHDA and CDR2 is SQIVND (reference sequence). This CDR3 is 14 amino acids long.

The chain couples TRBV27 to TRBJ2-7; possibly TRBD1 for D (5 bases). CDR1 and CDR2 (germline): MNHEY, SMNVEV (reference sequence). The ends were cut back, 5 bases at V and 4 bases at J, with 21 bases in the middle. The CDR3 runs to 16 residues. Here the CDR3 reads CASSPYRKGQAYEQYF. In DNA, the CDR3 is TGTGCCAGCAGTCCCTACCGGAAGGGGCAAGCATACGAGCAGTACTTC.